The clone carrying this T cell receptor beta chain occurred once. The assay was immunoSEQ multiplex PCR, and TCRdb's table has in-frame clones only and misses some. The sample shows under 50,000 clones, just under 95% of them seen only once. The CDR3 contains 13 residues. With 5 bases removed from V and 3 bases from J, the gap between germline ends came to 11 bases. CDR1 LNHNV and CDR2 YYDKDF come from the germline V gene (reference sequence). This specimen comes from a study of T cell changes during pregnancy in multiple sclerosis. The sample consisted of CD8+ T cells from peripheral blood mononuclear cells, taken in the third trimester of pregnancy. The V and J genes are TRBV15 and TRBJ2-7, with D unresolved. This TCR derives from a female donor with multiple sclerosis, enrolled in a pregnancy study. DNA of the CDR3: TGTGCCACCAGCGGCGACACCCGCTACGAGCAGTACTTC. It codes for CATSGDTRYEQYF.